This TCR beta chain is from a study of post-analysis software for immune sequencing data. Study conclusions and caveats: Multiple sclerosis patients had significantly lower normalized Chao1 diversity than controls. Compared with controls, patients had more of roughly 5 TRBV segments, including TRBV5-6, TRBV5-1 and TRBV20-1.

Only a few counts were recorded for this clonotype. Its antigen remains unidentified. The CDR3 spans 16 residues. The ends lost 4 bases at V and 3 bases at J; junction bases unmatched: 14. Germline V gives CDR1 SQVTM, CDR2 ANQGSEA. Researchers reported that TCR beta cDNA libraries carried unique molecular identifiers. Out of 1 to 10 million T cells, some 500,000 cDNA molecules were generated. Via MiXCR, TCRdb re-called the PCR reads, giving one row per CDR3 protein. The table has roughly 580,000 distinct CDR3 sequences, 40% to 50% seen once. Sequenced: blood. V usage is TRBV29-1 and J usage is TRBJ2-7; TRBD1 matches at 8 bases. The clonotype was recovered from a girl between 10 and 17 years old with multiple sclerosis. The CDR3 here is CSVATPQGVQGYEQYF. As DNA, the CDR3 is TGCAGCGTTGCCACACCACAGGGGGTCCAAGGCTACGAGCAGTACTTC.